This record covers a single T cell receptor (beta chain). Its matching antigen is unknown. Primers: 60 Vbeta forward and 13 Jbeta reverse. Repertoires were generated with immunoSEQ multiplex PCR, while TCRdb's copy carries only in-frame clones and drops some. The sample consists of approximately 110,000 clones, roughly 70% of them appearing once. This entry belongs to a study of cytomegalovirus exposure and HLA in healthy donors. Study-wide context: Roughly 80 million unique TCRs from HLA-typed donors were held in an early data release.

General study results and limits: When a later analysis was performed, an Asian-associated ancestry cluster reportedly had fewer N-insertions than the roughly 700-donor mean.

The J segment lost 7 bases and the V segment lost 3 bases, leaving 9 bases of the junction unmatched. Germline assignment: CDR1 KGHSH and CDR2 LQKENI. The CDR3 runs 15 residues. The sequenced sample was PBMCs. The J gene is TRBJ2-7, the V gene TRBV18; 10 positions match TRBD2. The sequence derives from a woman in her thirties or forties in good health and CMV-seronegative. The CDR3 DNA sequence: TGTGCCAGCTCACCGGGGTCTAGCGGGAGTGTTGAGCAGTACTTC. It codes for CASSPGSSGSVEQYF.